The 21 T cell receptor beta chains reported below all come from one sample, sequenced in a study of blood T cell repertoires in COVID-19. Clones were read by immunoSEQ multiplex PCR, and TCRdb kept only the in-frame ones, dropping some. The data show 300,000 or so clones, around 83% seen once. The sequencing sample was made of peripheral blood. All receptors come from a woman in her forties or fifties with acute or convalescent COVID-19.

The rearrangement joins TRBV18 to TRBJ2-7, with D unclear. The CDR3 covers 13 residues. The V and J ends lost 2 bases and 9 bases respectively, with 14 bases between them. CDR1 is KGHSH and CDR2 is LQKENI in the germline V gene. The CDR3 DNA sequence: TGTGCCAGCTCACCAATTGAGACGTCGGGGCAGTACTTC. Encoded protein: CASSPIETSGQYF.

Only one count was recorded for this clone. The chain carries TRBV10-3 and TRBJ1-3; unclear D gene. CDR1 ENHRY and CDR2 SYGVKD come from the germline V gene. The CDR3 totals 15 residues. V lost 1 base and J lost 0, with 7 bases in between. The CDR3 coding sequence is TGTGCCATCAGTGAGTTGGGGAGCTCTGGAAACACCATATATTTT. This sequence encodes CAISELGSSGNTIYF.

The CDR3 nucleotides are TGTGCCAGCTCACTCCTCAGAGACAGGGGAATGGAGACCCAGTACTTC. Residues: CASSLLRDRGMETQYF. This chain links TRBV18 with TRBJ2-5, with 8 bases fitting TRBD1. Unmatched junction bases numbered 12, after V lost 4 bases and J lost 5 bases. In germline, CDR1 is KGHSH, CDR2 LQKENI. The CDR3 has 16 residues.

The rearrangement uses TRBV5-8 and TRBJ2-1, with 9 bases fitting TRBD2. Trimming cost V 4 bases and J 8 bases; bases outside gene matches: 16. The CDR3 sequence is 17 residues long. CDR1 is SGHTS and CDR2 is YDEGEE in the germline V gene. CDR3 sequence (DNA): TGTGCCAGCAGCCTGTCCCGGTCAGCGGGAGGTTGGTATGAGCAGTTCTTC. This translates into CASSLSRSAGGWYEQFF. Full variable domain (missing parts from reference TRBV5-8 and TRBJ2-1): EAGVTQSPTHLIKTRGQQATLRCSPISGHTSVYWYQQALGLGLQFLLWYDEGEERNRGNFPPRFSGRQFPNYSSELNVNALELEDSALYLCASSLSRSAGGWYEQFFGPGTRLTVL.

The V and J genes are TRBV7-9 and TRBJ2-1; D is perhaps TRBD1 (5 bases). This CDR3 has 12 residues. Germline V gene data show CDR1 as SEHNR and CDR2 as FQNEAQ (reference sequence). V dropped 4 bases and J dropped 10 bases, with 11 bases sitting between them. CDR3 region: CASSSTPGEQFF. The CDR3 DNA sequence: TGTGCCAGCAGCTCGACCCCAGGGGAGCAGTTCTTC.

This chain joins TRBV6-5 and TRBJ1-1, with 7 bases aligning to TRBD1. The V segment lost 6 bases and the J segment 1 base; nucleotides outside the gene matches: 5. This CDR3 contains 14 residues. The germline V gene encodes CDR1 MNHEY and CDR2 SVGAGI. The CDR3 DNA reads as TGTGCCAGCAGCCGACCAGGGGGGAACACTGAAGCTTTCTTT. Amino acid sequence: CASSRPGGNTEAFF.

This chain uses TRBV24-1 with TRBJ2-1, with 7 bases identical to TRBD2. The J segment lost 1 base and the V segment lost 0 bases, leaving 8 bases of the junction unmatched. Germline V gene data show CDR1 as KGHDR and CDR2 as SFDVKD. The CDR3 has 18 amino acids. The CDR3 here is CATSDLPSASGSYNEQFF. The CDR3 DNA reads TGTGCCACCAGTGATTTGCCCTCGGCTAGCGGATCCTACAATGAGCAGTTCTTC.

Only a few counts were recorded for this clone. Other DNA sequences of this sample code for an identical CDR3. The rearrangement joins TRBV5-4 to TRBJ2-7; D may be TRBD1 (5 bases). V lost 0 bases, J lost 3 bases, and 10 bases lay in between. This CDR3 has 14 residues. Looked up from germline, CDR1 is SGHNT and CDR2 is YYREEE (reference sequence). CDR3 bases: TGTGCCAGCAGCTTGGGGCAGGGTGGCTACGAGCAGTACTTC. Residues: CASSLGQGGYEQYF.

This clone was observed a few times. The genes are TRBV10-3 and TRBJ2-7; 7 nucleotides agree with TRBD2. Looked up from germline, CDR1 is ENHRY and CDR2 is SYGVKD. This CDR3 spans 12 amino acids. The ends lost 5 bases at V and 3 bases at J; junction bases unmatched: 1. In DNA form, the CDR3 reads TGTGCCATCAGTAGCGGGGACTACGAGCAGTACGTC. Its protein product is CAISSGDYEQYV.

CDR3 in amino acids: CASSDRGRRGYTF. Here the CDR3 DNA reads TGTGCCAGCAGCGACAGGGGGCGCCGTGGCTACACCTTC. V gene TRBV3-1 (or the pseudogene TRBV3-2) combines with J gene TRBJ1-2; 10 bases map to TRBD1. Looked up from germline, CDR1 is LGHDT and CDR2 is YNNKEL (reference sequence). The CDR3 totals 13 residues. J was trimmed by 7 bases and V by 5 bases; bases with no gene match: 4.

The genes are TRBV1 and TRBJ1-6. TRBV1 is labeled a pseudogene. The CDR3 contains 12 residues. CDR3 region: CTPRPRDSPLHF. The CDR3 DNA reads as TGCACCCCCCGGCCCCGGGATTCACCCCTCCACTTT.

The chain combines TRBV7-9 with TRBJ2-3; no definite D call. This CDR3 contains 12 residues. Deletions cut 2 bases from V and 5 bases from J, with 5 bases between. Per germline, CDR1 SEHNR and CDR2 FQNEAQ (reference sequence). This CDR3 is CASSLTVDTQYF. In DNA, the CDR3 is TGTGCCAGCAGCTTAACGGTAGATACGCAGTATTTT. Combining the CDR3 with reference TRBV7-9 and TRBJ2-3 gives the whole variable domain DTGVSQNPRHKITKRGQNVTFRCDPISEHNRLYWYRQTLGQGPEFLTYFQNEAQLEKSRLLSDRFSAERPKGSFSTLEIQRTEQGDSAMYLCASSLTVDTQYFGPGTRLTVL.

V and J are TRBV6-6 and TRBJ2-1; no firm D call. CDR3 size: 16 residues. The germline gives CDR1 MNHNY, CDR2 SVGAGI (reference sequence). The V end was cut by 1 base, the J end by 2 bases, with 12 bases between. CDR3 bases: TGTGCCAGCAGTTACTATCTAGATCCCCCCTACAATGAGCAGTTCTTC. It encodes CASSYYLDPPYNEQFF.

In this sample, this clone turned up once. The CDR3 region is CAWSVRQYYGYTF. The CDR3, as DNA: TGTGCCTGGAGTGTACGACAGTACTATGGCTACACCTTC. The chain carries TRBV30 and TRBJ1-2; TRBD1 is a possible D gene (5 bases). This CDR3 comprises 13 residues. Trimming stripped 0 bases from V and 3 bases from J, with 8 bases between. Germline CDR1 GTSNPN, CDR2 SVGIG (reference sequence).

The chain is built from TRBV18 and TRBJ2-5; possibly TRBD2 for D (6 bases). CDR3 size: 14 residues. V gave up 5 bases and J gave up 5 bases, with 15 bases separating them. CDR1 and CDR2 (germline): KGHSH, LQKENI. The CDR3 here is CASSAGEARETQYF. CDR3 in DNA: TGTGCCAGCTCAGCTGGGGAGGCACGGGAGACCCAGTACTTC.

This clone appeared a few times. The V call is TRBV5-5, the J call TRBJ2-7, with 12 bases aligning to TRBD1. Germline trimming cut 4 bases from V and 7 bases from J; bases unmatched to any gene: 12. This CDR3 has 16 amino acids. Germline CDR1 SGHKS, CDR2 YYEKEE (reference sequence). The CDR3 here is CASSHTPGQGAREQYV. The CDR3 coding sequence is TGTGCCAGCAGCCATACGCCGGGACAGGGGGCCCGGGAGCAGTACGTC.

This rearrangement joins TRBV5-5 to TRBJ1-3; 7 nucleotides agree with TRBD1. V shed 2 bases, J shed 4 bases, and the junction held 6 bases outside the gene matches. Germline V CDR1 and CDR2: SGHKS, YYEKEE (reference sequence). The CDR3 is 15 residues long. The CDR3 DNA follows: TGTGCCAGCAGCTTTAGAGGGGGCAAGGGAAACACCATATATTTT. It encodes CASSFRGGKGNTIYF.

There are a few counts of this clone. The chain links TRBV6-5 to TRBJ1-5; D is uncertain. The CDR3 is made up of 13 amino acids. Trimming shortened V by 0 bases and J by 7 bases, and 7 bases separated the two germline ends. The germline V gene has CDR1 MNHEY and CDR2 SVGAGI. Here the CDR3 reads CASSYSWRQPQHF. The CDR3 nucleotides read TGTGCCAGCAGTTACTCCTGGCGGCAGCCCCAGCATTTT.

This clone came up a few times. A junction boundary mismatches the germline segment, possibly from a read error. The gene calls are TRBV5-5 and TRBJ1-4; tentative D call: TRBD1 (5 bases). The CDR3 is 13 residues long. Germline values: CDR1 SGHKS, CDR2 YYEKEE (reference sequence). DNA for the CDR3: TGTGCCAGCACCTTGTCGGGGGATGAAAAACTGTTTTTT. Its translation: CASTLSGDEKLFF.

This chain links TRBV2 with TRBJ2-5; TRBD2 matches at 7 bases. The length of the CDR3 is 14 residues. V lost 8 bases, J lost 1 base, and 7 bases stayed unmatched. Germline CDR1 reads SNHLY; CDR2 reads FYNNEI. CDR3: CASGEGMGQETQYF. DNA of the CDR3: TGTGCCAGCGGGGAGGGAATGGGCCAAGAGACCCAGTACTTC.

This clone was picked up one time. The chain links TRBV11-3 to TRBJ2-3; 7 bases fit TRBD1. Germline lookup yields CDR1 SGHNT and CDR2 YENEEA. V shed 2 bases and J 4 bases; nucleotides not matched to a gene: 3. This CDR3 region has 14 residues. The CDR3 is CASSLTQGADTQYF. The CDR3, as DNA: TGTGCCAGCAGCTTAACGCAGGGGGCAGATACGCAGTATTTT.